This T cell receptor (beta chain) comes out of a study of T cell responses to AZD1222 COVID-19 vaccine. Findings and caveats of the study: No day 14 peak samples; only post-peak repertoires were characterized. Increases in Spike-specific TCR breadth and depth were seen after two AZD1222 doses.

The V and J ends lost 2 bases and 0 bases respectively, with 12 bases between them. Germline V gene lookup returns CDR1 SGHNT and CDR2 YENEEA. The CDR3 spans 16 residues. Generated by immunoSEQ multiplex PCR, the TCRdb table keeps only in-frame clones and is missing some. Of roughly 150,000 clones listed, 80% to 90% were seen once; the top ten hold around 4.9%. Turning to this clone: Its antigen is not identified.

This TCR was sampled from an adult in good health. The material was peripheral blood, obtained on day 0 of AZD1222 vaccination. The chain is built from TRBV11-3 and TRBJ2-3; D not resolved. CDR3 nucleotide sequence: TGTGCCAGCAGCTTAATGCAGGCGTTAAGCACAGATACGCAGTATTTT. The encoded protein is CASSLMQALSTDTQYF.